A selection of T cell receptor beta chains follows, all from one sample in a study of identifying expanded T cells in peripheral blood. Sequenced by immunoSEQ multiplex PCR; TCRdb stores in-frame clones only, minus some. The data show about 130,000 clones, 80% to 90% seen once. The sequenced material came from blood. The receptor source for this set is a person between 18 and 75 years old in good health. Both conserved end residues are part of each CDR3. The D gene is left open where the match is weak. Only part of the rows carry a size: once, few, many, or a class if the clone is expanded.

NA | TRBD2 | TRBJ2-3 | TRBV6-4 | CASSGGSESTDTQYF | TGTGCCAGCAGTGGCGGGAGCGAGAGCACAGATACGCAGTATTTT
NA | NA | TRBJ1-1 | TRBV19 | CASSINWDPNTEAFF | TGTGCCAGTAGTATTAACTGGGATCCAAACACTGAAGCTTTCTTT
NA | NA | TRBJ2-7 | TRBV11-3 | CASSPTGLTGHYEQYF | TGTGCCAGCAGCCCCACCGGCCTAACGGGCCACTACGAGCAGTACTTC
NA | NA | TRBJ2-5 | TRBV6-5 | CTSKLRRETQYF | TGCACCTCGAAGCTTAGGCGGGAGACCCAGTACTTC
NA | TRBD1 | TRBJ1-4 | TRBV19 | CASSIGQGSEKLFF | TGTGCCAGTAGTATCGGACAGGGAAGTGAAAAACTGTTTTTT
NA | TRBD2 | TRBJ2-5 | TRBV4-2 | CASSQVSGGETQYF | TGTGCCAGCAGCCAAGTTAGCGGGGGAGAGACCCAGTACTTC
NA | TRBD1 | TRBJ1-1 | TRBV7-3 | CASSRGGAGNTEAFF | TGTGCCAGCAGCCGAGGGGGCGCGGGGAACACTGAAGCTTTCTTT
NA | NA | TRBJ2-7 | TRBV9 | CASSVEGYEQYF | TGTGCCAGCAGCGTAGAAGGCTACGAGCAGTACTTC
once | TRBD1 | TRBJ1-5 | TRBV5-5 | CASSGQGAQPQHF | TGTGCCAGCTCTGGGCAGGGGGCTCAGCCCCAGCATTTT
NA | NA | TRBJ1-1 | TRBV7-9 | CASSLGTGNTEAFF | TGTGCCAGCAGCTTGGGAACAGGGAACACTGAAGCTTTCTTT